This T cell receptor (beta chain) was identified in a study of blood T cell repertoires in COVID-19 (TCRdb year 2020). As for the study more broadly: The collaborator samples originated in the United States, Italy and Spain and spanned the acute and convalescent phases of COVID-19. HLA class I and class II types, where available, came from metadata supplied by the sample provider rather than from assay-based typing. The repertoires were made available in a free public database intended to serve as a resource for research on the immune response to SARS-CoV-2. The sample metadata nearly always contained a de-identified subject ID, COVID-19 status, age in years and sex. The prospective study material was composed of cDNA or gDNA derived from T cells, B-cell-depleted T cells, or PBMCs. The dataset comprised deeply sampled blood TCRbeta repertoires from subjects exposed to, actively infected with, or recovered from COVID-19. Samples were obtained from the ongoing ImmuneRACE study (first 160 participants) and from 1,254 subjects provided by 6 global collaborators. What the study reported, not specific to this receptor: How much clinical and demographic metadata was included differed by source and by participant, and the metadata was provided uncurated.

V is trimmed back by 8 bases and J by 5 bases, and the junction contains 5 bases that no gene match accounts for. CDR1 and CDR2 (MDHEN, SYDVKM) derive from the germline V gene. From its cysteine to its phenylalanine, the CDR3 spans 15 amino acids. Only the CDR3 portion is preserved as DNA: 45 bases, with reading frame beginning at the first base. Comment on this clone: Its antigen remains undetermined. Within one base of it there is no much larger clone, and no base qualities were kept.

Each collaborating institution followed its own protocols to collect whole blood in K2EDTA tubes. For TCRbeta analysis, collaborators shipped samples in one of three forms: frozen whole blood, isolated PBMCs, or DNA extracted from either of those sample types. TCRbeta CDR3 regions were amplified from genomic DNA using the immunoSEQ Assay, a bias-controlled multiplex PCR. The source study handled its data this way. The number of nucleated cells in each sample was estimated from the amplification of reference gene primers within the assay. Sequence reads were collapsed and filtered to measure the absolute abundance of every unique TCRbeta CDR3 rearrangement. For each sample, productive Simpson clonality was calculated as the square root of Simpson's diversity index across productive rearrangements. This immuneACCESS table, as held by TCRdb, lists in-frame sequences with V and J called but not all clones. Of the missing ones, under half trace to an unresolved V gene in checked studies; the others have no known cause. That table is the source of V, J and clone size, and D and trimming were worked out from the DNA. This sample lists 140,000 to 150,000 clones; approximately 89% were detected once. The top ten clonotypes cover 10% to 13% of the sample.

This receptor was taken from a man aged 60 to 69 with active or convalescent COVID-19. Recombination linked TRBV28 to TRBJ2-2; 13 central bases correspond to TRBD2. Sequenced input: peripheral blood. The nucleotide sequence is TGTGCCAGCCTTACTAGCGGGAGGGCAACCGGGGAGCTGTTTTTT. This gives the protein CASLTSGRATGELFF.